One sample yielded the 7 T cell receptor beta chains listed below, sequenced in a study of cytomegalovirus exposure and HLA in healthy donors. PCR involved 60 Vbeta and 13 Jbeta primers. The table came from immunoSEQ multiplex PCR; TCRdb's copy has only in-frame clones and leaves some out. The table has 100,000 to 150,000 clones, roughly 82% seen once. Sequences were obtained from PBMCs. Receptors were obtained from a woman in her thirties or forties in good health and CMV-seropositive.

The CDR3: CASSLRTSAREEQYF. CDR3 in DNA: TGTGCCAGCAGCTTAAGGACAAGCGCTAGGGAGGAGCAGTACTTC. The chain employs TRBV7-8 and TRBJ2-5; possible D gene TRBD2, 6 bases. The CDR3 runs to 15 residues. The germline CDR1 and CDR2 sequences are SGHVS and FQNEAQ. The V end was cut by 2 bases, the J end by 11 bases, with 21 bases between.

V and J are TRBV10-3 and TRBJ1-1; tentative D call: TRBD1 (6 bases). Per germline, CDR1 ENHRY and CDR2 SYGVKD. Trimming took off 4 bases at V and 6 bases at J, with 18 bases between the two ends. The CDR3 is made up of 15 amino acids. CDR3: CAISARQEILAEAFF. The CDR3 DNA follows: TGTGCCATCAGTGCCCGACAGGAGATCCTCGCTGAAGCTTTCTTT.

This chain joins TRBV7-6 and TRBJ2-5; a weak D match, TRBD2 (5 bases). The J call may be wrong; the DNA end is better matched by TRBJ2-7. CDR3 size: 13 residues. The germline CDR1 and CDR2 sequences are SGHVS and FNYEAQ. CDR3 amino acids: CASSLVAGNEQYF. As DNA, the CDR3 is TGTGCCAGCAGCTTAGTGGCCGGGAACGAGCAGTACTTC.

This chain connects TRBV28 to TRBJ2-7; 8 nucleotides match TRBD2. The CDR3 covers 13 residues. Germline V gives CDR1 MDHEN, CDR2 SYDVKM. The V segment lost 8 bases and the J segment 5 bases; nucleotides outside the gene matches: 8. The CDR3 bases are TGTGCCAGCGAGGGAGCGGGAGATAACGAGCAGTACTTC. Its translation: CASEGAGDNEQYF.

The chain combines TRBV28 with TRBJ1-6, with 8 bases lining up with TRBD1. This CDR3 is 15 amino acids long. After removal of 2 bases from V and 8 bases from J, the junction contained 5 bases not matched to a gene. The germline V gene encodes CDR1 MDHEN and CDR2 SYDVKM. The CDR3 loop is CASSLGQGVYSPLHF. The CDR3 DNA reads as TGTGCCAGCAGTTTAGGACAGGGTGTGTATTCACCCCTCCACTTT.

This sequence joins TRBV6-1 and TRBJ1-2, with D possibly being TRBD1 (6 bases). Germline CDR1 reads MNHNS; CDR2 reads SASEGT. This CDR3 has 14 amino acids. V lost 4 bases, J lost 8 bases, and 17 bases lay in between. CDR3 DNA sequence: TGTGCCAGCAGTGTCCTTGACAGGAATGGGGGCTACACCTTC. Translating gives CASSVLDRNGGYTF.

V gene TRBV7-9 combines with J gene TRBJ2-1, with D hard to call. The CDR3 runs 12 residues. Germline V gene lookup returns CDR1 SEHNR and CDR2 FQNEAQ (reference sequence). The ends were cut back, 5 bases at V and 7 bases at J, with 9 bases in the middle. The CDR3 bases are TGTGCCAGCAGCAGCTCCGTAAATGAGCAGTTCTTC. Translating it yields CASSSSVNEQFF.